This T cell receptor (beta chain) is drawn from a study of cytomegalovirus exposure and HLA in healthy donors. The study's findings and limits: Presence/absence analyses assumed roughly uniform sequencing depth across donors.

This clone was detected a few times. Its specificity is not known. The PCR employed 60 Vbeta primers together with 13 Jbeta primers. The repertoire was sequenced with immunoSEQ multiplex PCR; TCRdb's copy has only in-frame clones and lacks some. This table holds 100,000 or so clones, 69% found once. The V end lost 5 bases, the J end lost 6 bases, and 22 bases lay between the germline ends. CDR3 length: 17 residues. The V gene's germline CDR1 is LNHDA and CDR2 SQIVND (reference sequence). Input material: PBMCs. The chain is built from TRBV19 and TRBJ2-2; a possible D gene is TRBD1 (8 bases). The receptor's source is a man aged 30 to 39 in good health and CMV-seronegative. CDR3: CASSWGGQAFGSGELFF. DNA for the CDR3: TGTGCCAGTAGTTGGGGGGGACAGGCCTTCGGTTCCGGGGAGCTGTTTTTT. The full variable domain, its missing parts supplied by reference TRBV19 and TRBJ2-2, is DGGITQSPKYLFRKEGQNVTLSCEQNLNHDAMYWYRQDPGQGLRLIYYSQIVNDFQKGDIAEGYSVSREKKESFPLTVTSAQKNPTAFYLCASSWGGQAFGSGELFFGEGSRLTVL.